Below, 26 T cell receptor beta chains from the same sample are listed, as sequenced in a study of T cell responses to AZD1222 COVID-19 vaccine. The assay was immunoSEQ multiplex PCR, and TCRdb's table has in-frame clones only and misses some. The profile shows under 150,000 clones, more than 85% of them singletons. Sequencing used peripheral blood, obtained on day 0 of AZD1222 vaccination. These TCRs come from an adult in good health.

The chain joins TRBV9 to TRBJ2-7; D perhaps matches TRBD1 (6 bases). This CDR3 is 13 amino acids long. Germline V gene sequence: CDR1 SGDLS, CDR2 YYNGEE. Trimming removed 4 bases at V and 4 bases at J, with 12 bases between. The CDR3 nucleotides read TGTGCCAGCAGCCGGGACATTCAATACGAGCAGTACTTC. Translation gives CASSRDIQYEQYF.

The rearrangement uses TRBV4-1 and TRBJ2-3; 10 bases match TRBD2. The CDR3 has 17 amino acids. Germline-derived CDR1 and CDR2 are MGHRA and YSYEKL. The trim removed 1 base at V and 2 bases at J, leaving 6 bases unmatched. The CDR3 protein is CASSQAGAGGPTDTQYF. For the CDR3, the DNA is TGCGCCAGCAGCCAAGCGGGAGCGGGAGGGCCCACAGATACGCAGTATTTT.

The chain combines TRBV11-2 with TRBJ1-1; D gene ambiguous. V was trimmed by 5 bases and J by 6 bases, leaving 10 bases between them. CDR1 and CDR2 (germline): SGHAT, FQNNGV. This CDR3 has 12 residues. CDR3 amino acids: CASSPRTAEAFF. The DNA of the CDR3 is TGTGCCAGCAGCCCGAGGACGGCTGAAGCTTTCTTT.

This clone was observed a handful of times. The rearrangement links TRBV28 to TRBJ2-2, with D hard to call. The V gene's germline CDR1 is MDHEN and CDR2 SYDVKM. The V gene lost 5 bases and the J gene lost 0 bases, with 13 bases spanning the gap. There are 16 residues in the CDR3. The CDR3 region is CASSPLRWSNTGELFF. The CDR3 region has the DNA TGTGCCAGCAGTCCCCTTAGGTGGTCGAACACCGGGGAGCTGTTTTTT.

This clone was seen just once. The V gene is TRBV11-2, the J gene TRBJ1-6; unclear D gene. The CDR3 has 15 residues. CDR1 and CDR2 from the germline V gene are SGHAT and FQNNGV. Between the trimmed V and J ends, which lost 0 bases and 9 bases, there was a span of 12 bases. CDR3 sequence reads: CASSLDWGGGSPLHF. CDR3 DNA sequence: TGTGCCAGCAGCTTAGATTGGGGAGGTGGTTCACCCCTCCACTTT.

The CDR3 spells CASSLSGQGLWETQYF. The CDR3 nucleotides are TGCGCCAGCAGCTTGTCGGGACAGGGCTTATGGGAGACCCAGTACTTC. The chain is built from TRBV5-1 and TRBJ2-5; 9 bases line up with TRBD1. The CDR3 loop spans 16 amino acids. CDR1 is SGHRS, CDR2 YFSETQ, per germline. With V trimmed by 1 base and J by 5 bases, 9 bases remained unmatched.

The J gene is TRBJ2-7, the V gene TRBV6-6; TRBD2 might be the D (5 bases). Germline CDR1 reads MNHNY; CDR2 reads SVGAGI (reference sequence). With 0 bases removed from V and 2 bases from J, the gap between germline ends came to 11 bases. The CDR3 sequence is 15 residues long. CDR3 residues: CASSYSLAGAYEQYF. CDR3 bases: TGTGCCAGCAGTTACTCTCTCGCCGGGGCCTACGAGCAGTACTTC.

V is TRBV29-1 and J is TRBJ1-2; D is ambiguous. The length of the CDR3 is 12 residues. Germline V gene sequence: CDR1 SQVTM, CDR2 ANQGSEA. V dropped 6 bases and J dropped 8 bases, with 16 bases sitting between them. CDR3: CSVVLVAPGYTF. DNA of the CDR3: TGCAGCGTCGTCTTGGTGGCCCCGGGCTACACCTTC.

The CDR3 protein is CASSRQGQNNQPQHF. CDR3 nucleotide sequence: TGTGCCAGTAGTCGACAGGGGCAGAACAATCAGCCCCAGCATTTT. This chain joins TRBV19 and TRBJ1-5, with 8 bases identical to TRBD1. J lost 3 bases, V lost 5 bases, and 6 bases had no gene match. Germline V gives CDR1 LNHDA, CDR2 SQIVND (reference sequence). This CDR3 comprises 15 residues.

This rearrangement joins TRBV19 to TRBJ2-5, with D perhaps TRBD2 (6 bases). CDR3 size: 12 residues. Trimming stripped 8 bases from V and 5 bases from J, with 12 bases between. CDR1 and CDR2 from the germline V gene are LNHDA and SQIVND (reference sequence). CDR3 sequence reads: CASSTGVETQYF. The CDR3 DNA follows: TGTGCCAGTTCCACGGGGGTGGAGACCCAGTACTTC.

This chain joins TRBV19 and TRBJ1-1; D remains ambiguous. V was clipped by 6 bases and J by 4 bases, with 12 bases between them. Germline assignment: CDR1 LNHDA and CDR2 SQIVND (reference sequence). The CDR3 loop spans 13 amino acids. CDR3 bases: TGTGCCAGTAGCCCGCTGGCGAGCACTGAAGCTTTCTTT. Protein sequence: CASSPLASTEAFF.

This chain connects TRBV5-1 to TRBJ2-5; unclear D gene. V was cut by 0 bases and J by 1 base, with 7 bases left in between. The CDR3 loop spans 14 amino acids. Germline V lookup: CDR1 SGHRS, CDR2 YFSETQ. The CDR3 region is CASSLGWSQETQYF. The CDR3, as DNA: TGCGCCAGCAGCTTGGGTTGGAGCCAAGAGACCCAGTACTTC.

A single count supports this clone. Other nucleotide sequences from this sample produce the same CDR3. The chain is built from TRBV19 and TRBJ2-7; D is unresolved. This CDR3 spans 13 amino acids. Germline-derived CDR1 and CDR2 are LNHDA and SQIVND (reference sequence). Trimming cost V 5 bases and J 4 bases, with 12 bases left between them. The CDR3 nucleotides are TGTGCCAGTAGTTCCCGACAACCGTACGAGCAGTACTTC. Residues: CASSSRQPYEQYF.

The chain employs TRBV5-4 and TRBJ2-1; 9 bases map to TRBD1. Trimming removed 0 bases from V and 6 bases from J; junction bases left unmatched: 4. Germline loops: CDR1 SGHNT, CDR2 YYREEE (reference sequence). The CDR3 runs to 15 residues. The CDR3 sequence is CASSLGDRVGNEQFF. Here the CDR3 DNA reads TGTGCCAGCAGCTTGGGGGACAGGGTGGGCAATGAGCAGTTCTTC.

This sequence joins TRBV5-6 and TRBJ1-6; D ambiguous. Trimming removed 3 bases from V and 9 bases from J, with 13 bases in between. Germline V CDR1 and CDR2: SGHDT, YYEEEE. The CDR3 covers 14 residues. The CDR3 DNA reads TGTGCCAGCAGCTCCGATTTACTAGGTTCACCCCTCCACTTT. Translation gives CASSSDLLGSPLHF.

The chain joins TRBV6-1 to TRBJ2-7, with D perhaps assigned TRBD1 or TRBD2 (6 bases each). Germline values: CDR1 MNHNS, CDR2 SASEGT. V lost 0 bases and J lost 0, with 9 bases in between. CDR3 length: 15 amino acids. In DNA, the CDR3 is TGTGCCAGCAGTGAAGCAGGGGGGCGCTCCTACGAGCAGTACTTC. It codes for CASSEAGGRSYEQYF.

V gene TRBV19 combines with J gene TRBJ2-7, with D perhaps matching TRBD2 (6 bases). Germline values: CDR1 LNHDA, CDR2 SQIVND (reference sequence). V was clipped by 8 bases and J by 4 bases, with 15 bases between them. The CDR3 loop spans 13 amino acids. CDR3 loop: CASRSGTGYEQYF. CDR3 nucleotide sequence: TGTGCCAGTCGATCCGGGACTGGTTACGAGCAGTACTTC.

CDR3 sequence reads: CATAEGSSYNEQFF. CDR3 in DNA: TGTGCCACCGCGGAAGGGAGCTCCTACAATGAGCAGTTCTTC. The rearrangement joins TRBV24-1 to TRBJ2-1; D may be TRBD2 (5 bases). Germline assignment: CDR1 KGHDR and CDR2 SFDVKD. V shed 9 bases and J shed 0 bases, with 11 bases lying between them. The CDR3 is made up of 14 amino acids.

This chain links TRBV18 with TRBJ2-7; 9 bases are shared with TRBD1. The CDR3 is 14 residues long. Germline assignment: CDR1 KGHSH and CDR2 LQKENI. Trimming removed 3 bases from V and 1 base from J; junction bases left unmatched: 1. In DNA form, the CDR3 reads TGTGCCAGCTCACCCGGGACAGGGTCCTACGAGCAGTACTTC. It translates to CASSPGTGSYEQYF.

The rearrangement uses TRBV6-2 or TRBV6-3 and TRBJ1-1; unclear D gene. Germline V lookup: CDR1 MNHEY, CDR2 SVGEGT. Trimming removed 3 bases from V and 1 base from J, with 6 bases in between. The CDR3 has 13 amino acids. The chain's CDR3 is CASSYGRNTEAFF. CDR3 bases: TGTGCCAGCAGTTATGGTCGGAACACTGAAGCTTTCTTT.

The CDR3 reads CASSQSAGAYYGYTF. The DNA of the CDR3 is TGTGCCAGCAGCCAGTCAGCTGGGGCGTACTATGGCTACACCTTC. The chain combines TRBV27 with TRBJ1-2; a weak D match, TRBD1 (5 bases). Looked up from germline, CDR1 is MNHEY and CDR2 is SMNVEV (reference sequence). The V and J ends lost 6 bases and 3 bases respectively, with 17 bases between them. The CDR3 has 15 amino acids.

The chain carries TRBV5-4 and TRBJ2-5; 7 nucleotides agree with TRBD2. Losses at the gene ends were 2 bases for V and 2 bases for J; bases not matched to a gene: 3. Germline V gene sequence: CDR1 SGHNT, CDR2 YYREEE (reference sequence). The CDR3 totals 14 residues. Here the CDR3 reads CASSLKGGQETQYF. In nucleotides, the CDR3 is TGTGCCAGCAGCTTAAAGGGAGGGCAAGAGACCCAGTACTTC.

This clone was recorded once. V and J are TRBV4-2 and TRBJ1-1; TRBD1 might be the D (6 bases). This CDR3 is 14 amino acids long. Trimming removed 4 bases from V and 2 bases from J, with 11 bases in between. The germline V gene has CDR1 LGHNA and CDR2 YNFKEQ. The CDR3 is CASSLGGANTEAFF. The DNA for the CDR3 is TGTGCCAGCAGCCTGGGGGGGGCTAACACTGAAGCTTTCTTT.

The V and J genes are TRBV18 and TRBJ2-7; D gene ambiguous. From germline, CDR1 is KGHSH and CDR2 LQKENI. This CDR3 spans 15 amino acids. Trimming pared 2 bases from V and 0 bases from J, leaving 11 bases between. The CDR3 DNA reads as TGTGCCAGCTCACCAAGGATGGAGAGCTCCTACGAGCAGTACTTC. Translated, it gives CASSPRMESSYEQYF.

This clone has a single count. The chain links TRBV19 to TRBJ2-2; D unresolved. V was cut by 3 bases and J by 1 base, with 6 bases left in between. Germline-derived CDR1 and CDR2 are LNHDA and SQIVND (reference sequence). This CDR3 region has 14 residues. The CDR3 DNA reads TGTGCCAGTAGTATCGGCAAGAACACCGGGGAGCTGTTTTTT. It codes for CASSIGKNTGELFF.

This rearrangement joins TRBV5-6 to TRBJ2-5; D not resolved. The CDR3 covers 13 residues. V was shortened by 0 bases and J by 1 base, with 4 bases between the two germline ends. The germline V gene has CDR1 SGHDT and CDR2 YYEEEE. CDR3 nucleotide sequence: TGTGCCAGCAGCTTGGCCTCCCAAGAGACCCAGTACTTC. Protein: CASSLASQETQYF.